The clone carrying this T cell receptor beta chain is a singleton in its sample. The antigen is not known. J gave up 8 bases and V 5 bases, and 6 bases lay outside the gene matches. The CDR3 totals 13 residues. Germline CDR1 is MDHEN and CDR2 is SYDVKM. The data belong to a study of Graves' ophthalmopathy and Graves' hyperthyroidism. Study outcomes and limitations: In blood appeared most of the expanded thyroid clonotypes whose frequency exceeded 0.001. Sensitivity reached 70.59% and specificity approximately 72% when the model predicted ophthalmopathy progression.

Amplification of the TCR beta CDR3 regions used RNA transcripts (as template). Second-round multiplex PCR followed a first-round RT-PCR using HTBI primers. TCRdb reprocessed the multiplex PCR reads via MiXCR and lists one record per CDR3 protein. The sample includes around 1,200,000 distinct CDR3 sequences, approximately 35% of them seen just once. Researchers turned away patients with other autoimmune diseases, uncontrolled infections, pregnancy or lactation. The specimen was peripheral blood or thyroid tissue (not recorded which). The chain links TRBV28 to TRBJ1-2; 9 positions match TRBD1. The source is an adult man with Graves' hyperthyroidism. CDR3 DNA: TGTGCCAGCAGTGGACAGGGGTTGCGAGGCTACACCTTC. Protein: CASSGQGLRGYTF.